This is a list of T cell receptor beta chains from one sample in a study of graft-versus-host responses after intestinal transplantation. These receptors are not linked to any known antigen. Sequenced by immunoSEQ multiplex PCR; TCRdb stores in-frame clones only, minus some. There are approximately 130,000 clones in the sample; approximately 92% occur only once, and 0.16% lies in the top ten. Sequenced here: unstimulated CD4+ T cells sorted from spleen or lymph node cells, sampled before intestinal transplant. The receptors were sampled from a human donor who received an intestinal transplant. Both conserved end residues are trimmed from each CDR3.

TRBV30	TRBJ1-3	AWSKSGNTIY
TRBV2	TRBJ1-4	ASSEGALASEKLF
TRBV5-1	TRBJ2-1	ASSLVPSGDLSYNEQF
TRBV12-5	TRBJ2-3	ASGHIQGAADTQY
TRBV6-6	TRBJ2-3	ASRPYSFSSTDTQY
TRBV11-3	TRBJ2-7	ASRPIGSYEQY
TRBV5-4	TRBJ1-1	ASSLRRRDTEAF
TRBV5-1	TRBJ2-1	ASSLGRDNNEQF
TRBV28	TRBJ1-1	ASSERQGARPEAF
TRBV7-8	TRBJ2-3	ASSPGTVGTDTQY
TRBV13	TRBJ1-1	ASSIPPGNEAF
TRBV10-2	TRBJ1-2	ASMAPSGYGYT
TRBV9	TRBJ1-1	ASSVVSRADTEAF
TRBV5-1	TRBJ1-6	ASSQATLNSPLH
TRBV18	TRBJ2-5	ASSPAVQETQY
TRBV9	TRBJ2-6	ASSVDGAGANVLT
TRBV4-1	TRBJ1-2	ASSQDLGARNYGYT
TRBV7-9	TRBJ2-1	ASSLDALARSSEQF
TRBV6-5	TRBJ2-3	ASSPRLAGDTQY
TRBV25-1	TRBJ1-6	ASSELTRSSYNSPLH
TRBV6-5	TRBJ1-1	ASSARGGTEAF
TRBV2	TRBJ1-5	ASKLQESSNQPQH
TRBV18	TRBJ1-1	ASSPLGANTEAF
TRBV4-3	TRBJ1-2	ASSQRGSYT
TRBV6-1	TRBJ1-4	ASSRTYQEKLF